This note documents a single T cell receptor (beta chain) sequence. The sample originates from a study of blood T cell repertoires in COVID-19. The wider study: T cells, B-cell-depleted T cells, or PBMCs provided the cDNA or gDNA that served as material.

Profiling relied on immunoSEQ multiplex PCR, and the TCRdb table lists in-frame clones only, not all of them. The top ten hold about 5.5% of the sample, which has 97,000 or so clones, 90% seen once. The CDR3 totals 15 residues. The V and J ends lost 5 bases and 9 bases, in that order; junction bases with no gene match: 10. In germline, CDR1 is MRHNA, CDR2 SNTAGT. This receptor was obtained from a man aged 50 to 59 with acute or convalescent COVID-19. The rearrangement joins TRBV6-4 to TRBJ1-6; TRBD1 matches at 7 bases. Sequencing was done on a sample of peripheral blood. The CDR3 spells CASSLTGTAGSPLHF. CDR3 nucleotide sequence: TGTGCCAGCAGTCTCACCGGGACAGCGGGTTCACCCCTCCACTTT.